This TCR beta chain was identified during a study of post-analysis software for immune sequencing data. Looking at the study overall: The study covered relapsing-remitting, secondary progressive and progressive-relapsing courses of multiple sclerosis. Findings and caveats of the study: When compared against controls, multiple sclerosis patients showed significantly lower normalized Chao1 diversity. Analysis by F measure revealed that same-batch samples clustered strongly together.

Concerning this clonotype itself: Its antigen is not known.

Unique molecular identifiers were built into the TCR beta cDNA libraries. Between roughly 1 and 11 million T cells gave rise to some 490,000 cDNA molecules. TCRdb recomputed calls from the PCR reads with MiXCR, one row per CDR3 protein. This sample has 750,000 to 950,000 distinct CDR3 sequences, with roughly half found just once. The sequence was collected from a girl aged 5-17 years with multiple sclerosis. Sequenced input: blood.

The DNA for the CDR3 is TGCAGTGCTAGGGTGGGTCAGGGTCCTAATCAGCCCCAGCATTTT. Protein sequence: CSARVGQGPNQPQHF. The chain is built from TRBV20-1 and TRBJ1-5, with D possibly matching TRBD1 (5 bases). V was clipped by 3 bases and J by 4 bases, with 16 bases between them. The germline V gene encodes CDR1 DFQATT and CDR2 SNEGSKA (reference sequence). The CDR3 sequence is 15 residues long.